The 27 T cell receptor beta chains given below trace back to one sample, sequenced in a study of regulatory T cells in long-lasting Graves disease. Regarding time point: persistent/refractory GD, antithyroid drugs over 5 years with positive TRAb. PBMC-extracted RNA yielded the TCR library. According to the study, TCR beta libraries were built with iRepertoire HTBI primers and CDR3-region Arm-PCR. In TCRdb, the multiplex PCR reads were re-called with MiXCR into one record per CDR3 protein. This sample carries roughly 450,000 distinct CDR3 sequences, less than 25% of them seen once, and the ten largest clones take 7% to 10%. Sequencing was performed on peripheral blood mononuclear cells (PBMCs), taken when the disease was refractory, from a patient treated with antithyroid drugs. These receptors all stem from a female donor with Graves disease.

Only a few counts were recorded for this clonotype. The chain couples TRBV7-9 to TRBJ1-5; 7 nucleotides match TRBD1. Germline V gene lookup returns CDR1 SEHNR and CDR2 FQNEAQ (reference sequence). Losses at the gene ends were 5 bases for V and 5 bases for J; bases not matched to a gene: 9. The CDR3 runs 15 residues. CDR3: CASSASGQTHQPQHF. CDR3 coding DNA: TGTGCCAGCAGCGCATCGGGACAGACTCATCAGCCCCAGCATTTT.

This clonotype was observed a handful of times. This chain joins TRBV27 and TRBJ2-4; possibly TRBD1 or TRBD2 for D (5 bases each). The V gene lost 5 bases and the J gene lost 6 bases, with 23 bases spanning the gap. The germline gives CDR1 MNHEY, CDR2 SMNVEV (reference sequence). CDR3 length equals 17 residues. The CDR3 region has the DNA TGTGCCAGCAGTCTAACCTGGACTCCCCTAAGGGGAAACATTCAGTACTTC. Residues: CASSLTWTPLRGNIQYF.

The chain couples TRBV19 to TRBJ2-7; perhaps TRBD1 as D (6 bases). The germline V and J ends were trimmed by 10 bases and 4 bases, with 17 bases remaining between them. Germline lookup yields CDR1 LNHDA and CDR2 SQIVND (reference sequence). CDR3 size: 13 residues. The CDR3 loop is CATSTRDKYEQYF. CDR3 nucleotides: TGTGCCACCTCGACCCGGGACAAATACGAGCAGTACTTC.

About this clonotype: Just one base apart from a much larger clone, this may be a read error. The rearrangement links TRBV7-3 to TRBJ2-5, with 7 positions matching TRBD2. Germline V CDR1 and CDR2: SGHTA, FQGTGA. The CDR3 has 15 amino acids. The CDR3: CANSRGGSGQETQYF. The CDR3 bases are TGTGCCAACAGCCGCGGGGGTAGCGGGCAAGAGACCCAGTACTTC.

The table lists this clonotype with a few counts. This chain joins TRBV5-1 and TRBJ2-2; D is uncertain. The CDR3 totals 14 residues. Germline V CDR1 and CDR2: SGHRS, YFSETQ. V was trimmed by 2 bases and J by 0 bases, leaving 5 bases between them. The CDR3: CASSFSPNTGELFF. DNA of the CDR3: TGCGCCAGCAGCTTTTCTCCGAACACCGGGGAGCTGTTTTTT.

This clonotype was observed at least ten times. V usage is TRBV2 and J usage is TRBJ1-5; D might be TRBD1 (5 bases). From germline, CDR1 is SNHLY and CDR2 FYNNEI. The CDR3 runs 16 residues. V shed 3 bases and J shed 2 bases, with 14 bases lying between them. CDR3 nucleotide sequence: TGTGCCAGCAGTGATCCCAGGGACGTGGGCAATCAGCCCCAGCATTTT. Protein product: CASSDPRDVGNQPQHF. Looking up the rest from reference TRBV2 and TRBJ1-5 gives the full variable domain: EPEVTQTPSHQVTQMGQEVILRCVPISNHLYFYWYRQILGQKVEFLVSFYNNEISEKSEIFDDQFSVERPDGSNFTLKIRSTKLEDSAMYFCASSDPRDVGNQPQHFGDGTRLSIL.

CDR3 sequence reads: CASSFSAGDYEQYF. The CDR3 nucleotides are TGTGCCAGCAGCTTCTCAGCGGGAGACTACGAGCAGTACTTC. The chain couples TRBV13 to TRBJ2-7; 8 bases are shared with TRBD2. Germline values: CDR1 PRHDT, CDR2 FYEKMQ (reference sequence). V shed 3 bases and J 3 bases; nucleotides not matched to a gene: 4. The CDR3 has 14 amino acids.

This clonotype was seen at least ten times. V and J are TRBV15 and TRBJ1-2; D is uncertain. The germline V and J ends were trimmed by 1 base and 6 bases, with 12 bases remaining between them. The CDR3 runs to 14 residues. Germline assignment: CDR1 LNHNV and CDR2 YYDKDF (reference sequence). CDR3 nucleotides: TGTGCCACCAGCAGAGGGAAGATTCTAGATGGCTACACCTTC. Amino acids: CATSRGKILDGYTF.

Notes on this clonotype: A much larger clone is a single base away; this may be a read error. The genes are TRBV6-2 or TRBV6-3 and TRBJ1-1; 7 bases are shared with TRBD1. The CDR3 covers 17 residues. In germline, CDR1 is MNHEY, CDR2 SVGEGT. CDR3 in amino acids: CASRSPGQTFMNTGAFF. The CDR3 nucleotides read TGTGCCAGCAGATCGCCGGGACAGACCTTCATGAACACTGGAGCTTTCTTT.

The chain links TRBV6-5 to TRBJ1-1; TRBD1 is a possible D gene (6 bases). Trimming took off 2 bases at V and 3 bases at J, with 7 bases between the two ends. Germline V gene data show CDR1 as MNHEY and CDR2 as SVGAGI. This CDR3 is built from 13 residues. In DNA form, the CDR3 reads TGTGCCAGCAGTTACGACAGGTACACTGAAGCTTTCTTT. Encoded protein: CASSYDRYTEAFF.

This clonotype came up many times. In DNA form, the CDR3 reads TGTGCCAGCAGCTTAGTCCACGAGCAGTACTTC. Its translation: CASSLVHEQYF. The genes are TRBV28 and TRBJ2-7, with D unclear. Germline lookup yields CDR1 MDHEN and CDR2 SYDVKM. CDR3 size: 11 residues. Trimming left V 6 bases short and J 5 bases short, with 8 bases between.

This clonotype was counted at least ten times. V usage is TRBV7-8 and J usage is TRBJ1-1; D is undetermined. Germline V gene sequence: CDR1 SGHVS, CDR2 FQNEAQ. The V end lost 8 bases, the J end lost 1 base, and 8 bases lay between the germline ends. The CDR3 consists of 12 residues. The CDR3 nucleotides are TGTGCCAGCTTTGTACGGAACACTGAAGCTTTCTTT. Translation gives CASFVRNTEAFF.

The CDR3 is CASAQYGYTF. DNA of the CDR3: TGTGCCAGCGCCCAGTATGGCTACACCTTC. The rearrangement links TRBV7-9 to TRBJ1-2; unclear D gene. CDR3 length: 10 amino acids. Trimming shortened V by 8 bases and J by 5 bases, and 6 bases separated the two germline ends. Germline V gene lookup returns CDR1 SEHNR and CDR2 FQNEAQ (reference sequence).

As for this clonotype: Given a much more abundant clone one base away, this may be a read error. CDR3 protein: CAGSPRAGPYEQYF. For the CDR3, the DNA is TGTGCCGGCAGCCCGCGGGCCGGCCCCTACGAGCAGTACTTC. The chain recombines TRBV2 with TRBJ2-7, with D possibly being TRBD2 (5 bases). The CDR3 runs 14 residues. The germline V gene encodes CDR1 SNHLY and CDR2 FYNNEI.

This clonotype was picked up many times. J is TRBJ1-2 and V is TRBV20-1, with 7 bases aligning to TRBD1. Germline CDR1 is DFQATT and CDR2 is SNEGSKA (reference sequence). J lost 4 bases, V lost 6 bases, and 11 bases had no gene match. The CDR3 runs to 14 residues. CDR3 sequence reads: CSAYPGTASYGYTF. CDR3 nucleotide sequence: TGCAGTGCGTACCCCGGGACAGCCTCCTATGGCTACACCTTC.

Details on this clonotype: This may stem from a read error, because a much larger clone lies one nucleotide away. This rearrangement joins TRBV28 to TRBJ1-2; D perhaps matches TRBD1 (5 bases). The CDR3 has 13 residues. Per germline, CDR1 MDHEN and CDR2 SYDVKM. DNA of the CDR3: TGTGCCACCGGACCCAGACAGAGGTATGGCCACACCTTC. It yields the protein CATGPRQRYGHTF.

This clonotype came up many times. The genes are TRBV6-1 and TRBJ2-2, with TRBD2 matching over 12 bases. CDR3 length: 19 amino acids. V shed 4 bases, J shed 4 bases, and the junction held 13 bases outside the gene matches. CDR1 and CDR2 (germline): MNHNS, SASEGT. The CDR3 coding sequence is TGTGCCAGCAGTGTACTAGCGGGAGGTTCGCTGGGGAGCACCGGGGAGCTGTTTTTT. It encodes CASSVLAGGSLGSTGELFF.

A few counts support this clonotype. This chain links TRBV4-1 with TRBJ1-5; D call uncertain. The CDR3 has 14 residues. CDR1 MGHRA and CDR2 YSYEKL come from the germline V gene. V lost 0 bases to trimming and J lost 5 bases, with 8 bases between them. CDR3 in amino acids: CASSQEQGYQPQHF. CDR3 bases: TGCGCCAGCAGCCAAGAGCAAGGGTATCAGCCCCAGCATTTT.

This clonotype turned up a few times. CDR3 sequence reads: CASGFLLGGLRHTGELFF. CDR3 sequence (DNA): TGTGCTAGTGGTTTTCTCCTGGGGGGCTTGCGGCACACCGGGGAGCTGTTTTTT. This chain uses TRBV12-5 with TRBJ2-2; either TRBD1 or TRBD2 may supply D (6 bases each). Germline V gene sequence: CDR1 LGHNT, CDR2 FRNRAP. This CDR3 is 18 amino acids long. Trimming removed 3 bases at V and 3 bases at J, with 20 bases between.

This clonotype was seen many times. The chain links TRBV12-3 or TRBV12-4 to TRBJ1-2, with 7 bases that match TRBD1. V lost 4 bases to trimming and J lost 6 bases; unmatched junction nucleotides: 8. The CDR3 runs to 14 residues. CDR3 DNA: TGTGCCAGCAGTTCCCAGACAGGGTGGGATGGCTACACCTTC. The encoded protein is CASSSQTGWDGYTF.

This clonotype has just a few counts. The chain recombines TRBV27 with TRBJ2-3, with a weak D call TRBD2 (6 bases). The CDR3 totals 13 residues. CDR1 and CDR2 from the germline V gene are MNHEY and SMNVEV (reference sequence). V dropped 5 bases and J dropped 11 bases, with 17 bases sitting between them. The CDR3 DNA reads TGTGCCAGCAGTCGCCGGGACTCCGGGGGGCAGTATTTT. Residues: CASSRRDSGGQYF.

The CDR3 nucleotides are TGTGCCAGCAGTTCTCAGGGGAAAACCAAAAACATTCAGTACTTC. This codes for CASSSQGKTKNIQYF. The V and J genes are TRBV6-5 and TRBJ2-4, with D perhaps TRBD1 (6 bases). Deletions cut 4 bases from V and 2 bases from J, with 12 bases between. This CDR3 comprises 15 residues. CDR1 and CDR2 (germline): MNHEY, SVGAGI.

This clonotype was observed at least ten times. The chain joins TRBV27 to TRBJ2-7, with 7 bases lining up with TRBD1. V lost 5 bases, J lost 6 bases, and 4 bases stayed unmatched. The germline gives CDR1 MNHEY, CDR2 SMNVEV (reference sequence). CDR3 size: 12 residues. The CDR3 DNA reads as TGTGCCAGCAGTACTCACAGGGGCGAGCAGTACTTC. It specifies CASSTHRGEQYF.

This chain links TRBV19 with TRBJ2-7; TRBD1 matches 12 bases. V dropped 3 bases and J dropped 2; count of bases not matched to a gene: 2. Per the germline V gene, CDR1 is LNHDA and CDR2 is SQIVND (reference sequence). CDR3 length: 15 amino acids. This chain's CDR3 is CASSIGDRGPYEQYF. DNA for the CDR3: TGTGCCAGTAGTATTGGGGACAGGGGGCCCTACGAGCAGTACTTC. Combining the CDR3 with reference TRBV19 and TRBJ2-7 gives the whole variable domain DGGITQSPKYLFRKEGQNVTLSCEQNLNHDAMYWYRQDPGQGLRLIYYSQIVNDFQKGDIAEGYSVSREKKESFPLTVTSAQKNPTAFYLCASSIGDRGPYEQYFGPGTRLTVT.

The chain links TRBV28 to TRBJ2-5, with a weak D call TRBD1 (6 bases). Germline lookup yields CDR1 MDHEN and CDR2 SYDVKM. Trimming removed 8 bases from V and 5 bases from J, with 18 bases in between. The CDR3 runs 14 residues. The CDR3 sequence: CASGYRVMGETQYF. CDR3 sequence (DNA): TGTGCCAGCGGTTACAGGGTAATGGGGGAGACCCAGTACTTC. The full variable domain, completed using reference TRBV28 and TRBJ2-5, is DVKVTQSSRYLVKRTGEKVFLECVQDMDHENMFWYRQDPGLGLRLIYFSYDVKMKEKGDIPEGYSVSREKKERFSLILESASTNQTSMYLCASGYRVMGETQYFGPGTRLLVL.

This clonotype was counted a few times. The chain couples TRBV19 to TRBJ1-5; D call uncertain. The V gene lost 0 bases and the J gene lost 0 bases, with 6 bases spanning the gap. Per germline, CDR1 LNHDA and CDR2 SQIVND (reference sequence). The CDR3 is 15 amino acids. CDR3 residues: CASSIEGYSNQPQHF. CDR3 nucleotides: TGTGCCAGTAGTATAGAAGGTTATAGCAATCAGCCCCAGCATTTT.

The J gene is TRBJ2-3, the V gene TRBV7-9; no clear D gene. The V gene's germline CDR1 is SEHNR and CDR2 FQNEAQ (reference sequence). The CDR3 runs 11 residues. Trimming pared 8 bases from V and 5 bases from J, leaving 8 bases between. As DNA, the CDR3 is TGTGCCAGCGGATATCAAGATACGCAGTATTTT. Its translation is CASGYQDTQYF.